This TCR beta chain stems from a study of T cell repertoires in cytomegalovirus infection. Whole-study context: TCR beta signatures that were public indicated CMV infection and matching HLA type.

The study's findings and limits: Cumulative public TCR beta family frequency identified carriers of CMV plus the relevant HLA. Dominating the ex vivo response were TCR beta clonotypes that were CMV-specific and HLA-C-restricted.

Using its own MiXCR run on the reads, TCRdb lists one record per CDR3 protein. The table has 200,000 to 250,000 distinct CDR3 sequences, 35% to 40% seen once; the top ten hold 59%. Note on this clonotype: Its antigen is unknown.

This receptor was identified in a human donor in good health (CMV status not recorded). Some clones in this sample may be carry-over from other donors' samples. The source material was CD8+ T cells from cultured PBMCs, sampled from culture after CMV antigen stimulation.

The CDR3 sequence is CSARDTTSGRSDEQFF. CDR3 DNA sequence: TGCAGTGCTAGAGATACGACGAGCGGGAGATCGGATGAGCAGTTCTTC. The chain combines TRBV20-1 with TRBJ2-1; 8 bases fit TRBD2. V dropped 0 bases and J dropped 8; count of bases not matched to a gene: 12. CDR1 is DFQATT, CDR2 SNEGSKA, per germline (reference sequence). CDR3 length: 16 residues.